These T cell receptor beta chains were read from a single sample in a study of T-cell reconstitution after alpha-beta-depleted transplantation in children. TCRdb used MiXCR to reprocess the PCR reads, holding one entry per CDR3 protein. The sample records 900,000 or so distinct CDR3 sequences, approximately 15% being singletons. The sequenced sample was PBMCs, mostly from graft donor cells, obtained 360 days after TCRalphabeta/CD19-depleted stem cell transplant. These receptors were taken from a male patient aged 10 to 17 who had a stem cell transplant for acute lymphoblastic leukemia, so the T cells may come from the graft donor. CDR3s include the opening cysteine and the closing phenylalanine or tryptophan. The order of the fields is CDR3 length, V gene, J gene, D gene, clone size, CDR3 DNA, CDR3 protein. The D gene is left open where the match is weak. Size tells how often a clone was seen (once, few, many) or the class of an expanded clone, and some rows leave it out.

>15|TRBV11-3|TRBJ2-7|TRBD2|many
TGTGCCAGCAGCTTGTTAGCGGGAGGAAACTACGAGCAGTACTTC
CASSLLAGGNYEQYF
>15|TRBV11-2|TRBJ2-5|-|-
TGTGCCAGCAGCCGGACCTACAGGGAAGAAGAGACCCAGTACTTC
CASSRTYREEETQYF
>16|TRBV12-3/TRBV12-4|TRBJ1-2|TRBD1|few
TGTGCCAGCAGCAACCGAAGACGACAGGGGTTCTATGGCTACACCTTC
CASSNRRRQGFYGYTF
>14|TRBV18|TRBJ2-7|TRBD1|-
TGTGCCAGCTCACCATCGACAGGGTCTTACGAGCAGTACTTC
CASSPSTGSYEQYF
>16|TRBV4-1|TRBJ2-7|-|few
TGCGCCAGCAGCCAACTACTCCGGGACCCAGTCTTAGTGCAGTACTTC
CASSQLLRDPVLVQYF
>15|TRBV24-1|TRBJ2-3|-|many
TGTGCCACCAGTGAACGGACAGTGTTGGCAGATACGCAGTATTTT
CATSERTVLADTQYF
>12|TRBV6-5|TRBJ2-3|-|-
TGTGCCAGCAGCGAGAGATACTCGGCGCAGTATTTT
CASSERYSAQYF
>14|TRBV3-1|TRBJ2-7|-|-
TGTGCCAGCAGCCACCGTCCCAGCACCTACGAGCAGTACTTC
CASSHRPSTYEQYF
>13|TRBV15|TRBJ2-7|TRBD2|-
TGTGCCACCAGTCAGGGAGGGGCCTACGAGCAGTACTTC
CATSQGGAYEQYF
>14|TRBV7-9|TRBJ2-7|-|-
TGTGCCAGCACCTGGGGCGGCGTTTCCTACGAGCAGTACTTC
CASTWGGVSYEQYF
>15|TRBV7-9|TRBJ2-2|-|-
TGTGCCAGCAGCTGGGAGGACTCGAACACCGGGGAGCTGTTTTTT
CASSWEDSNTGELFF
>16|TRBV5-1|TRBJ1-2|-|many
TGCGCCAGCAGCTTGGGGGACGGATCAGGATACTATGGCTACACCTTC
CASSLGDGSGYYGYTF
>15|TRBV21-1|TRBJ2-7|-|many
TGTGCCAGCTTCGGGGACAGGGGGTCTTACTACGAGCAGTACTTC
CASFGDRGSYYEQYF
>15|TRBV19|TRBJ2-2|-|-
TGTGCCAGCAGACGTCTCACGCAGAACACCGGGGAGCTGTTTTTT
CASRRLTQNTGELFF
>15|TRBV12-3/TRBV12-4|TRBJ1-4|-|-
TGTGCCAGCAGCCGGGCGCAGGGTTTAAGTGAAAAACTGTTTTTT
CASSRAQGLSEKLFF
>15|TRBV20-1|TRBJ1-1|-|many
TGCAGTGCTAGACCCACGGGACGTCTGAACACTGAAGCTTTCTTT
CSARPTGRLNTEAFF
>14|TRBV28|TRBJ1-6|-|few
TGTGCCAGCAGTGCCGGACCCTATAATTCACCCCTCCACTTT
CASSAGPYNSPLHF
>13|TRBV29-1|TRBJ2-1|-|many
TGCACCATCAGGGAAAATTTCTACAATGAGCAGTTCTTC
CTIRENFYNEQFF
>13|TRBV7-9|TRBJ2-2|-|-
TGTGCCAGCAGCTTAGTGAGGGCCGGGGAGCTGTTTTTT
CASSLVRAGELFF
>15|TRBV9|TRBJ2-1|-|many
TGTGCCAGCAGCGTAGAAGACTCTTCCACGTTAGAGCAGTTCTTC
CASSVEDSSTLEQFF
>18|TRBV6-1|TRBJ2-3|-|few
TGTGCCAGCAGTCACCCTTTTATTGGGAAACGTAGCACAGATACGCAGTATTTT
CASSHPFIGKRSTDTQYF
>18|TRBV20-1|TRBJ2-1|TRBD1|-
TGCAGTGCAAAGACAGGGGGCCTTCGCGGGGCCCCCTACAATGAGCAGTTCTTC
CSAKTGGLRGAPYNEQFF
>15|TRBV5-1|TRBJ2-7|-|few
TGCGCCAGCACCTTATCTGTTGGCGGGATCTACGAGCAGTACTTC
CASTLSVGGIYEQYF
>14|TRBV3-1|TRBJ1-2|TRBD1|few
TGTGCCAGCAGCCCCAGGGGGGGAGGTGATGGCTACACCTTC
CASSPRGGGDGYTF
>12|TRBV23-1|TRBJ2-1|-|few
TGCGCCAGCAGTCAATCCAGTTATGAGCAGTTCTTC
CASSQSSYEQFF
>15|TRBV4-1|TRBJ1-5|-|many
TGCGCCAGCAGCCAAGAATGGTGGAGCAATCAGCCCCAGCATTTT
CASSQEWWSNQPQHF
>14|TRBV6-1|TRBJ2-3|TRBD2|many
TGTGCCACAGAGCCTAGCGGAGGCACAGATACGCAGTATTTT
CATEPSGGTDTQYF
>18|TRBV5-1|TRBJ2-1|TRBD2|-
TGCGCCAGCAGCCCCGTCCCGGGACTAGCGGGAGGGCCCAATGAGCAGTTCTTC
CASSPVPGLAGGPNEQFF
>14|TRBV5-1|TRBJ2-7|TRBD1|many
TGTGCCAGCAGCTTAGACAGGGGGCTGTACGAGCAGTACTTC
CASSLDRGLYEQYF
>16|TRBV5-1|TRBJ2-1|TRBD2|-
TGCGCCAGCAGCTTGGCCGTGGCGGGAGGGCCGAATGAGCAGTTCTTC
CASSLAVAGGPNEQFF
>16|TRBV12-3/TRBV12-4|TRBJ1-2|TRBD1|few
TGTGCCAGCAGCACCCACGACAGGGGGCGCGACTATGGCTACACCTTC
CASSTHDRGRDYGYTF
>17|TRBV7-8|TRBJ2-1|TRBD1|few
TGTGCCAGCAGCCTCCACCTCGGACAGGGCCCCTACAATGAGCAGTTCTTC
CASSLHLGQGPYNEQFF
>15|TRBV5-1|TRBJ2-5|TRBD2|-
TGCGCCTCCACTCCGCCCAGCGGGGCAAAAGAGACCCAGTACTTC
CASTPPSGAKETQYF
>14|TRBV7-8|TRBJ2-7|-|-
TGTGCCAGCAGCGGACGGGTGTACTCCTACGAGCAGTACTTC
CASSGRVYSYEQYF
>11|TRBV2|TRBJ2-1|-|-
TGTGCCAGCAGGGAGTTGGGAGAGCAGTTCTTC
CASRELGEQFF
>13|TRBV18|TRBJ1-6|-|once
TGTGCCAGCTCCCAGCAGGGCTCTTCACCCCTCCACTTT
CASSQQGSSPLHF
>13|TRBV7-3|TRBJ2-3|-|few
TGTGCCAGCAGCTTTGAAAGCACAGATACGCAGTATTTT
CASSFESTDTQYF
>13|TRBV12-5|TRBJ2-5|-|few
TGTGCTAGTGGTTCTGGTGGGGAAGAGACCCAGTACTTC
CASGSGGEETQYF
>14|TRBV4-1|TRBJ2-1|-|-
TGCGCCAGCGGGGAACTAGTAGTTCCCAATGAGCAGTTCTTC
CASGELVVPNEQFF
>14|TRBV6-1|TRBJ1-2|TRBD1|many
TGTGCCAGCAGTCCGCGACAGGGACACTATGGCTACACCTTC
CASSPRQGHYGYTF
>17|TRBV4-2|TRBJ2-6|-|-
TGTGCCAGCAGCCAAGAACGGGCCCAGGCTGGGGCCAACGTCCTGACTTTC
CASSQERAQAGANVLTF
>15|TRBV5-4|TRBJ2-3|TRBD2|few
TGTGCCAGCAGCTTGGAGGGACTAGCGGGCGGCACGCAGTATTTT
CASSLEGLAGGTQYF